The rows below give T cell receptor beta chains drawn from one sample of a study of blood T cell repertoires in COVID-19. This table comes from immunoSEQ multiplex PCR, and its TCRdb copy is limited to in-frame clones, with some not included. The table lists about 160,000 clones, approximately 85% of them singletons. The sample comprised peripheral blood. The receptor set was obtained from a man in his forties with acute or convalescent COVID-19. The CDR3 runs from the conserved cysteine through the conserved F or W. Fields, in order: CDR3 DNA, CDR3 protein, D gene, clone size, V gene, J gene. The D gene is left open where the match is weak. Clone size is stated in some rows and not others, as once, few, many or a class when expanded.

CDR3nt: TGTGCCAGCAGTTCCGGACATACCACCGGGGAGCTGTTTTTT
CDR3aa: CASSSGHTTGELFF
d_gene: NA
abundance: once
v_gene: TRBV6-5
j_gene: TRBJ2-2

CDR3nt: TGTGCCAGCAGTGACCGACAGGGAGGTCGCGGGGAGCTGTTTTTT
CDR3aa: CASSDRQGGRGELFF
d_gene: NA
abundance: NA
v_gene: TRBV6-1
j_gene: TRBJ2-2

CDR3nt: TGTGCCAGCAGTTCAGGGGGCTCCTACGAGCAGTACTTC
CDR3aa: CASSSGGSYEQYF
d_gene: TRBD1
abundance: NA
v_gene: TRBV6-2/TRBV6-3
j_gene: TRBJ2-7

CDR3nt: TGTGCCAGCAGCCAACAGGGGAACACTGAAGCTTTCTTT
CDR3aa: CASSQQGNTEAFF
d_gene: NA
abundance: NA
v_gene: TRBV16
j_gene: TRBJ1-1

CDR3nt: TGTGCCAGCAGGGGACAGGTAGACACCGGGGAGCTGTTTTTT
CDR3aa: CASRGQVDTGELFF
d_gene: TRBD1
abundance: NA
v_gene: TRBV7-3
j_gene: TRBJ2-2

CDR3nt: TGTGCCAGCAGCCAAGATTCACAGCCAACAGCTTTCTTT
CDR3aa: CASSQDSQPTAFF
d_gene: NA
abundance: NA
v_gene: TRBV3-1/TRBV3-2
j_gene: TRBJ1-1

CDR3nt: TGTGCCAGCAGTATAGGACTAGCGGGGAGAGATGAGCAGTTCTTC
CDR3aa: CASSIGLAGRDEQFF
d_gene: TRBD2
abundance: NA
v_gene: TRBV6-4
j_gene: TRBJ2-1

CDR3nt: TGTGCCAGCAGCGATCGACAGACAGCTAATGAAAAACTGTTTTTT
CDR3aa: CASSDRQTANEKLFF
d_gene: NA
abundance: NA
v_gene: TRBV7-2
j_gene: TRBJ1-4

CDR3nt: TGTGCCAGCATCCAAACCGGGTCCAGGGGCATGAACACTGAAGCTTTCTTT
CDR3aa: CASIQTGSRGMNTEAFF
d_gene: NA
abundance: few
v_gene: TRBV2
j_gene: TRBJ1-1

CDR3nt: TGTGCCAGCAGCCTGGAAGGAGGGGCGGGGAGACCCACTGAAGCTTTCTTT
CDR3aa: CASSLEGGAGRPTEAFF
d_gene: NA
abundance: NA
v_gene: TRBV5-5
j_gene: TRBJ1-1

CDR3nt: TGTGCCAGCAGTTTATTGGCGGGGGGCAGATACAATGAGCAGTTCTTC
CDR3aa: CASSLLAGGRYNEQFF
d_gene: TRBD2
abundance: once
v_gene: TRBV27
j_gene: TRBJ2-1

CDR3nt: TGTGCCAGCAGCCACCAAGGAAACACCATATATTTT
CDR3aa: CASSHQGNTIYF
d_gene: NA
abundance: NA
v_gene: TRBV3-1/TRBV3-2
j_gene: TRBJ1-3

CDR3nt: TGTGCCATCAGTGACCGGACAGGGGTCCTCTATGGCTACACCTTC
CDR3aa: CAISDRTGVLYGYTF
d_gene: TRBD1
abundance: once
v_gene: TRBV10-3
j_gene: TRBJ1-2

CDR3nt: TGTGCCAGCAGCACCACCAAGGGACAGGGTTTTCGAGGCAATCAGCCCCAGCATTTT
CDR3aa: CASSTTKGQGFRGNQPQHF
d_gene: TRBD1
abundance: NA
v_gene: TRBV5-6
j_gene: TRBJ1-5

CDR3nt: TGCGCCAGCAGCTCAAACCCGGGACAGGGAGCCCAGCAGTTCTTC
CDR3aa: CASSSNPGQGAQQFF
d_gene: TRBD1
abundance: NA
v_gene: TRBV5-1
j_gene: TRBJ2-1

CDR3nt: TGTGCCAGCAGCCCTGGACTAGCGGAAGCACAAGAGACCCAGTACTTC
CDR3aa: CASSPGLAEAQETQYF
d_gene: TRBD2
abundance: NA
v_gene: TRBV5-4
j_gene: TRBJ2-5

CDR3nt: TGTGCCAGCAGCCCCACGGGGGGGGCTAGCGGTTCCTACGAGCAGTACTTC
CDR3aa: CASSPTGGASGSYEQYF
d_gene: TRBD2
abundance: once
v_gene: TRBV9
j_gene: TRBJ2-7

CDR3nt: TGTGCCAGCAGTGAATATACAGCCTATGGCTACACCTTC
CDR3aa: CASSEYTAYGYTF
d_gene: NA
abundance: NA
v_gene: TRBV25-1
j_gene: TRBJ1-2

CDR3nt: TGTGCCGGGTATAGCGGGGCCCTCGGGACCCAGTACTTC
CDR3aa: CAGYSGALGTQYF
d_gene: TRBD2
abundance: NA
v_gene: TRBV2
j_gene: TRBJ2-5

CDR3nt: TGTGCCAGCAGTTACTCGTCCGGGGGCACTGAAGCTTTCTTT
CDR3aa: CASSYSSGGTEAFF
d_gene: NA
abundance: NA
v_gene: TRBV6-5
j_gene: TRBJ1-1

CDR3nt: TGCGCCAGCAGCCCGGACGACAGTCGAGCTAACTATGGCTACACCTTC
CDR3aa: CASSPDDSRANYGYTF
d_gene: NA
abundance: NA
v_gene: TRBV5-1
j_gene: TRBJ1-2

CDR3nt: TGTGCCAGTAGTCCCCGGGGGACAGGTAGAACCGGGAAGCTGTTTTTT
CDR3aa: CASSPRGTGRTGKLFF
d_gene: TRBD1
abundance: NA
v_gene: TRBV19
j_gene: TRBJ2-2

CDR3nt: TGCAGTGCCGCGGCAGATACGCAGTATTTT
CDR3aa: CSAAADTQYF
d_gene: NA
abundance: few
v_gene: TRBV20-1
j_gene: TRBJ2-3

CDR3nt: TGTGCCAGCAGCCGAGACAACAGAGTCTACGAGCAGTACTTC
CDR3aa: CASSRDNRVYEQYF
d_gene: NA
abundance: NA
v_gene: TRBV5-4
j_gene: TRBJ2-7

CDR3nt: TGCAGCGTTGTTAGAGATGCGAACACCGGGGAGCTGTTTTTT
CDR3aa: CSVVRDANTGELFF
d_gene: NA
abundance: few
v_gene: TRBV29-1
j_gene: TRBJ2-2

CDR3nt: TGCGCCAGCAGCCCACAGGGTTTCGGAAACACCATATATTTT
CDR3aa: CASSPQGFGNTIYF
d_gene: NA
abundance: NA
v_gene: TRBV5-1
j_gene: TRBJ1-3

CDR3nt: TGTGCCAGCAGCTTAGCGGGACTAGTAACCGACGAGCAGTACTTC
CDR3aa: CASSLAGLVTDEQYF
d_gene: TRBD2
abundance: NA
v_gene: TRBV11-2
j_gene: TRBJ2-7